This T cell receptor (beta chain) was identified during a study of blood T cells in healthy people across ages. No fewer than 6.5 million PBMCs went into each sample. This CDR3 comprises 14 residues. The ends were cut back, 7 bases at V and 1 base at J, with 10 bases in the middle. Germline CDR1 reads MDHEN; CDR2 reads SYDVKM. Primed by a sample-barcoded 5' primer and a J-beta primer mix, a second PCR proceeded for 7 to 11 cycles. The template-switch adaptor, which had 12 random nucleotides, put a tag on each cDNA molecule. From the 5' RACE reads, TCRdb called clonotypes with MiXCR, one entry per CDR3 protein. The table shows about 1.7 million distinct CDR3 sequences, with roughly 28% occurring only once.

The sequence came from a woman in her twenties or thirties in good health. The J gene is TRBJ2-2, the V gene TRBV28; D is unresolved. Sequencing was done on a sample of blood. The CDR3 coding sequence is TGTGCCAGCATTTCATCCGGGAACACCGGGGAGCTGTTTTTT. Its protein is CASISSGNTGELFF.